Following are 18 T cell receptor beta chains from one sample sequenced in a study of a mutant IDH1 vaccine in newly diagnosed glioma. These receptors are not linked to any known antigen. Time point given: week 5, during vaccination. The content of each vaccine dose was 300 ug of mutant IDH1 20-mer peptide, and topical imiquimod accompanied it. Generated by immunoSEQ multiplex PCR, the TCRdb table keeps only in-frame clones and is missing some. The data contain roughly 25,000 clones, 65% to 85% of them singletons. The source material was PBMCs, sampled from a glioma patient whose treatment included an IDH1 peptide vaccine. Receptors originate from a man in his forties or fifties with glioma.

V gene TRBV19 combines with J gene TRBJ1-1; 8 positions match TRBD1. Germline loops: CDR1 LNHDA, CDR2 SQIVND (reference sequence). The ends lost 8 bases at V and 11 bases at J; junction bases unmatched: 7. The CDR3 sequence is 11 residues long. CDR3 sequence: CASCAGGDAFF. The CDR3 nucleotides are TGTGCCAGTTGTGCAGGGGGCGATGCTTTCTTT.

The chain has TRBV11-3 and TRBJ2-3, with a weak D call TRBD2 (6 bases). Germline V lookup: CDR1 SGHNT, CDR2 YENEEA. This CDR3 has 15 amino acids. V was trimmed by 5 bases and J by 1 base, leaving 13 bases between them. CDR3 sequence (DNA): TGTGCCAGCAGCCCGGCGGGGTCGGGCACAGATACGCAGTATTTT. It encodes CASSPAGSGTDTQYF.

The CDR3 protein is CASSKGQGANNEQFF. The CDR3 DNA reads as TGTGCCAGCTCCAAGGGACAGGGGGCCAACAATGAGCAGTTCTTC. This chain joins TRBV18 and TRBJ2-1; 12 bases map to TRBD1. The trim removed 6 bases at V and 5 bases at J, leaving 5 bases unmatched. The CDR3 spans 15 residues. CDR1 and CDR2 from the germline V gene are KGHSH and LQKENI.

The chain is built from TRBV10-3 and TRBJ1-1; the D is unclear. The germline V gene encodes CDR1 ENHRY and CDR2 SYGVKD. This CDR3 region has 12 residues. The V gene lost 2 bases and the J gene lost 9 bases, with 10 bases spanning the gap. This chain's CDR3 is CAISEDVTKAFF. For the CDR3, the DNA is TGTGCCATCAGTGAGGATGTGACCAAAGCTTTCTTT.

The rearrangement joins TRBV6-5 to TRBJ2-4, with 7 bases fitting TRBD2. CDR1 MNHEY and CDR2 SVGAGI come from the germline V gene. V lost 8 bases, J lost 0 bases, and 1 base stayed unmatched. CDR3 size: 13 residues. Written as DNA, the CDR3 is TGTGCCAGCCGGGAGGTAGCCAAAAACATTCAGTACTTC. It is translated as CASREVAKNIQYF.

The rearrangement joins TRBV5-8 to TRBJ2-5, with D perhaps assigned TRBD1 or TRBD2 (5 bases each). Germline V gives CDR1 SGHTS, CDR2 YDEGEE. Trimming took off 4 bases at V and 5 bases at J, with 15 bases between the two ends. The CDR3 runs 14 residues. The CDR3 coding sequence is TGTGCCAGCAGCCGGGGACCCAGTGGGGAGACCCAGTACTTC. The encoded protein is CASSRGPSGETQYF. Using reference TRBV5-8 and TRBJ2-5 for the parts outside the CDR3, the full variable domain is EAGVTQSPTHLIKTRGQQATLRCSPISGHTSVYWYQQALGLGLQFLLWYDEGEERNRGNFPPRFSGRQFPNYSSELNVNALELEDSALYLCASSRGPSGETQYFGPGTRLLVL.

J is TRBJ2-5 and V is TRBV10-2; possibly TRBD1 for D (5 bases). This CDR3 is 16 amino acids long. Germline values: CDR1 WSHSY, CDR2 SAAADI. V lost 0 bases and J 3 bases, leaving 14 bases between the germline ends. Written as DNA, the CDR3 is TGCGCCAGCAGTGAGTCAATTCTGGACACAAAAGAGACCCAGTACTTC. Amino acids: CASSESILDTKETQYF.

V usage is TRBV11-2 and J usage is TRBJ1-1; D is perhaps TRBD1 (5 bases). Per the germline V gene, CDR1 is SGHAT and CDR2 is FQNNGV. V was pared by 4 bases and J by 1 base, with 19 bases between. This CDR3 has 17 amino acids. CDR3 residues: CASSSTRRGEANTEAFF. The CDR3 region has the DNA TGTGCCAGCAGCTCAACTCGTAGAGGGGAGGCGAACACTGAAGCTTTCTTT.

The rearrangement uses TRBV30 and TRBJ2-3, with no clear D. Germline CDR1 reads GTSNPN; CDR2 reads SVGIG (reference sequence). The ends were cut back, 0 bases at V and 1 base at J, with 8 bases in the middle. CDR3 length: 14 residues. CDR3 loop: CAWSVLTRTDTQYF. Written as DNA, the CDR3 is TGTGCCTGGAGTGTACTCACCCGCACAGATACGCAGTATTTT. Complete variable domain (other parts from reference TRBV30 and TRBJ2-3): SQTIHQWPATLVQPVGSPLSLECTVEGTSNPNLYWYRQAAGRGLQLLFYSVGIGQISSEVPQNLSASRPQDRQFILSSKKLLLSDSGFYLCAWSVLTRTDTQYFGPGTRLTVL.

CDR3 sequence reads: CASSPRTGTYNEQFF. The CDR3, as DNA: TGTGCCAGTAGTCCGCGGACAGGGACCTACAATGAGCAGTTCTTC. This chain links TRBV19 with TRBJ2-1; 8 positions agree with TRBD1. After removal of 5 bases from V and 2 bases from J, the junction contained 5 bases not matched to a gene. CDR1 and CDR2 from the germline V gene are LNHDA and SQIVND (reference sequence). The CDR3 is made up of 15 amino acids.

The chain couples TRBV6-5 to TRBJ2-7; 7 bases align to TRBD2. Per germline, CDR1 MNHEY and CDR2 SVGAGI. Trimming took 6 bases from V and 3 from J; bases not matched to a gene: 8. CDR3 length: 14 residues. The CDR3 reads CASRSLGGSYEQYF. The CDR3 DNA follows: TGTGCCAGCAGATCCTTAGGCGGGAGCTACGAGCAGTACTTC.

This clone is a singleton in its sample. The J gene is TRBJ2-5, the V gene TRBV7-9; a possible D gene is TRBD1 (6 bases). The CDR3 totals 14 residues. Germline lookup yields CDR1 SEHNR and CDR2 FQNEAQ (reference sequence). V lost 3 bases to trimming and J lost 4 bases, with 12 bases between them. The CDR3 DNA sequence: TGTGCCAGCAGCTTCATGACAGGCGGAGAGACCCAGTACTTC. This codes for CASSFMTGGETQYF.

Note on this clone: One end of the junction fails to match germline, which may point to a read error. The rearrangement links TRBV18 to TRBJ2-3; 8 bases match TRBD2. Looked up from germline, CDR1 is KGHSH and CDR2 is LQKENI. The CDR3 sequence is 14 residues long. CDR3 nucleotides: TGTGCCAGCTCACCCGCCGGGAGGGCCACGATGTTCCATTTT. Residues: CASSPAGRATMFHF.

CDR3 nucleotide sequence: TGTGCCAGCAGCTCGCAGGGACACTATGAAGCTTTCTTT. Its protein is CASSSQGHYEAFF. This chain uses TRBV14 with TRBJ1-1; TRBD1 is a possible D gene (6 bases). In germline, CDR1 is SGHDN, CDR2 FVKESK. Trimming removed 5 bases from V and 7 bases from J, with 14 bases in between. The CDR3 contains 13 residues.

The CDR3 sequence is CATSARQGYEQYF. The DNA for the CDR3 is TGTGCCACCAGCGCTCGACAGGGGTACGAGCAGTACTTC. The chain recombines TRBV15 with TRBJ2-7; TRBD1 matches 8 bases. Germline V gives CDR1 LNHNV, CDR2 YYDKDF (reference sequence). Trimming at V came to 5 bases and at J to 4 bases, leaving 4 bases not matched to a gene. The CDR3 runs 13 residues.

The CDR3 region is CASSLGGEGSYEQYV. The CDR3 bases are TGTGCCAGCAGCTTAGGCGGGGAGGGCTCCTACGAGCAGTACGTC. This sequence joins TRBV7-2 and TRBJ2-7; 7 bases line up with TRBD2. CDR3 size: 15 residues. Germline CDR1 SGHTA, CDR2 FQGNSA. The ends lost 1 base at V and 0 bases at J; junction bases unmatched: 3.

The chain employs TRBV27 and TRBJ2-7, with 12 bases fitting TRBD2. Trimming at V came to 5 bases and at J to 6 bases, leaving 8 bases not matched to a gene. The CDR3 runs 15 residues. The germline V gene encodes CDR1 MNHEY and CDR2 SMNVEV (reference sequence). CDR3 residues: CASSPLAGGSGEQYV. The CDR3 nucleotides are TGTGCCAGCAGTCCCCTAGCGGGAGGGAGTGGCGAGCAGTACGTC.

This clone was counted only a few times. The chain links TRBV2 to TRBJ1-2, with D possibly matching TRBD1 (5 bases). V was pared by 5 bases and J by 5 bases, with 21 bases between. Germline CDR1 is SNHLY and CDR2 is FYNNEI. The CDR3 totals 16 residues. The CDR3 spells CASSKRTPFEEYGYTF. CDR3 coding DNA: TGTGCCAGCAGTAAGAGGACACCCTTTGAGGAATATGGCTACACCTTC.